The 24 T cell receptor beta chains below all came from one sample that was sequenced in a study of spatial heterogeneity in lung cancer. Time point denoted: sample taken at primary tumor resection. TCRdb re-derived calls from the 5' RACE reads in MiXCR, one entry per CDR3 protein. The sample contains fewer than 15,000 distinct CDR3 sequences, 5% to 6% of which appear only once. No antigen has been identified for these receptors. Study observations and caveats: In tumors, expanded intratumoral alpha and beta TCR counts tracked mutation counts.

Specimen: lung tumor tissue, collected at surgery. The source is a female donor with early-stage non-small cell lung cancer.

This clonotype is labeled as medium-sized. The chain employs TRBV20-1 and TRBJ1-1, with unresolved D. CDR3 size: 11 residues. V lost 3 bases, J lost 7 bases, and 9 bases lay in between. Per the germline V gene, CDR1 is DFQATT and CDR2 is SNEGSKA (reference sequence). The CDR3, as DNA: TGCAGTGCTAGGGGTAGAGGTGAAGCTTTCTTT. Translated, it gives CSARGRGEAFF.

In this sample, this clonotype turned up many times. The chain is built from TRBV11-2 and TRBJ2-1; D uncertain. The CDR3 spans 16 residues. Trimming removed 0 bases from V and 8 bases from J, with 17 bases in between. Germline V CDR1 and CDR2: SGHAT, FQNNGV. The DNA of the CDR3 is TGTGCCAGCAGCTTAGATCTCTTAATTGCGGCGGATGAGCAGTTCTTC. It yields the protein CASSLDLLIAADEQFF.

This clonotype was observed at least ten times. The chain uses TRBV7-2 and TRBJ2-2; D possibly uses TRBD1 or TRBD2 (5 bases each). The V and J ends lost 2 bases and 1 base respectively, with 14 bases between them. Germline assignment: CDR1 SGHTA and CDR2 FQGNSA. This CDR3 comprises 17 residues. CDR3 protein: CASSLRGRNLNTGELFF. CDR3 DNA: TGTGCCAGCAGCTTACGGGGACGGAACCTGAACACCGGGGAGCTGTTTTTT.

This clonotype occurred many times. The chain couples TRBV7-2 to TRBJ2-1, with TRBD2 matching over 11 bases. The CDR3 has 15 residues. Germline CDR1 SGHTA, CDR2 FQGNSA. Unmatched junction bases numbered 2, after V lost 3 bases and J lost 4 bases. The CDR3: CASSFRLAGYNEQFF. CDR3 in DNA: TGTGCCAGCAGCTTCCGACTAGCGGGGTACAATGAGCAGTTCTTC.

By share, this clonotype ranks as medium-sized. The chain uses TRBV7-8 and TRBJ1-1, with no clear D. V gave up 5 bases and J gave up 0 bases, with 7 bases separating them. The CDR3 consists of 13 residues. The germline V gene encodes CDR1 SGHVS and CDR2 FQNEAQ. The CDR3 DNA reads TGTGCCAGCAGCACCCGTTTGAACACTGAAGCTTTCTTT. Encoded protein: CASSTRLNTEAFF.

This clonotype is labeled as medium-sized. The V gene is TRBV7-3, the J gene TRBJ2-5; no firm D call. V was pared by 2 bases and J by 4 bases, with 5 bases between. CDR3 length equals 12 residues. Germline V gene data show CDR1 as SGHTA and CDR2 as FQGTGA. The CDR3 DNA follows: TGTGCCAGCAGCTTACCCGGAGAGACCCAGTACTTC. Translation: CASSLPGETQYF. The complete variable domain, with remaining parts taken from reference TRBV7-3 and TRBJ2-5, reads GAGVSQTPSNKVTEKGKYVELRCDPISGHTALYWYRQSLGQGPEFLIYFQGTGAADDSGLPNDRFFAVRPEGSVSTLKIQRTERGDSAVYLCASSLPGETQYFGPGTRLLVL.

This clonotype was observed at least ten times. The CDR3 DNA sequence: TGCGCCAGCAGCCAAGAGGCTAGCGGGTTCTACAATGAGCAGTTCTTC. It yields the protein CASSQEASGFYNEQFF. The chain employs TRBV4-1 and TRBJ2-1, with 8 nucleotides matching TRBD2. The CDR3 loop spans 16 amino acids. V trimming: 0 bases; J trimming: 3 bases; junction bases outside the gene matches: 4. Germline assignment: CDR1 MGHRA and CDR2 YSYEKL.

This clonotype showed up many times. CDR3 in amino acids: CASSSALAGDSSTQYF. The CDR3 nucleotides are TGTGCCAGCAGCTCCGCACTAGCGGGGGATTCCTCCACGCAGTATTTT. This chain links TRBV7-2 with TRBJ2-3, with TRBD2 identical over 11 bases. The V gene end was trimmed by 4 bases and the J gene end by 9 bases; junction bases not matched to a gene: 12. The germline V gene has CDR1 SGHTA and CDR2 FQGNSA. This CDR3 has 16 amino acids. Using reference TRBV7-2 and TRBJ2-3 for the parts outside the CDR3, the full variable domain is GAGVSQSPSNKVTEKGKDVELRCDPISGHTALYWYRQSLGQGLEFLIYFQGNSAPDKSGLPSDRFSAERTGGSVSTLTIQRTQQEDSAVYLCASSSALAGDSSTQYFGPGTRLTVL.

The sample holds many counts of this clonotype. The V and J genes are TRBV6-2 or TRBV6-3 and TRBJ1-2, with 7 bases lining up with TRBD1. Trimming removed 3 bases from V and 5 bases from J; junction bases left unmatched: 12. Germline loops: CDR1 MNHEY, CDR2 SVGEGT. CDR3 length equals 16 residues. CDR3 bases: TGTGCCAGCAGTTATTGGGGGACAGAGCAGATATATGGCTACACCTTC. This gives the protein CASSYWGTEQIYGYTF.

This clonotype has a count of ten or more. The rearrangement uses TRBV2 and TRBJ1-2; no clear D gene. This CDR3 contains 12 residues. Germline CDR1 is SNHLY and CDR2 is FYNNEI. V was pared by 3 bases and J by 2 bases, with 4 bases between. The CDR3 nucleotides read TGTGCCAGCAGTGAGCCAAACTATGGCTACACCTTC. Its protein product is CASSEPNYGYTF.

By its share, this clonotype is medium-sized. The CDR3, as DNA: TGTGCCAGCAGTTTCTCGCCGGTCGCGAACACTGAAGCTTTCTTT. Translation: CASSFSPVANTEAFF. V is TRBV6-5 and J is TRBJ1-1; D is ambiguous. V shed 4 bases and J shed 1 base, with 13 bases lying between them. From germline, CDR1 is MNHEY and CDR2 SVGAGI. This CDR3 has 15 residues.

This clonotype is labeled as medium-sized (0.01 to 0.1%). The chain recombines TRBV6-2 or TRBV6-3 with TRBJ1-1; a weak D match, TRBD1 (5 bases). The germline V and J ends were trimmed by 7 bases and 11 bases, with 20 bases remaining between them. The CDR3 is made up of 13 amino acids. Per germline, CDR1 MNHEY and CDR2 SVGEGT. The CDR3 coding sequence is TGTGCCAGCACCCACGGGTCTAGGGGTCCGGCTTTCTTT. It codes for CASTHGSRGPAFF.

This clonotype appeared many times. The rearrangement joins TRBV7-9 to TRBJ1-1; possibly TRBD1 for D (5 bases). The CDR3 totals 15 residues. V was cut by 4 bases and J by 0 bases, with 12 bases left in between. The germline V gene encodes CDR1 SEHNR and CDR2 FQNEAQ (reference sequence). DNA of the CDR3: TGTGCCAGCAGCTCATCGGGGGGTTTGAACACTGAAGCTTTCTTT. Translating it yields CASSSSGGLNTEAFF. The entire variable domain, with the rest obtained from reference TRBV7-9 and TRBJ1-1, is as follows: DTGVSQNPRHKITKRGQNVTFRCDPISEHNRLYWYRQTLGQGPEFLTYFQNEAQLEKSRLLSDRFSAERPKGSFSTLEIQRTEQGDSAMYLCASSSSGGLNTEAFFGQGTRLTVV.

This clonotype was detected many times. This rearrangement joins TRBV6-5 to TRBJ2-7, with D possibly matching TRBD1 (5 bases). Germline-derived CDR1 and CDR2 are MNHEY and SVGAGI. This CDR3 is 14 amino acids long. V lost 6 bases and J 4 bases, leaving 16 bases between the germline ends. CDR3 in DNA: TGTGCCAGCAGCTTCGCAGGGATAGGGTACGAGCAGTACTTC. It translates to CASSFAGIGYEQYF.

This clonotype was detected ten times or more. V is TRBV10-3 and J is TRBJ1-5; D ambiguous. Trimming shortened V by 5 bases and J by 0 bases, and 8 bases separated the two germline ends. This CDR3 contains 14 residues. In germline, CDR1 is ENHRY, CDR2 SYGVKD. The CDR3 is CAISQAYSNQPQHF. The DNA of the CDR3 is TGTGCCATCAGTCAGGCTTATAGCAATCAGCCCCAGCATTTT.

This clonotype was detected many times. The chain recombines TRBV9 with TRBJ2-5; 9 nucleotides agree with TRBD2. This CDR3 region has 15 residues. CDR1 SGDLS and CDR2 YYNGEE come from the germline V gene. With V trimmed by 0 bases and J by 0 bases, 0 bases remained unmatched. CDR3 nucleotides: TGTGCCAGCAGCGTAGTAGCGGGGGACCAAGAGACCCAGTACTTC. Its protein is CASSVVAGDQETQYF.

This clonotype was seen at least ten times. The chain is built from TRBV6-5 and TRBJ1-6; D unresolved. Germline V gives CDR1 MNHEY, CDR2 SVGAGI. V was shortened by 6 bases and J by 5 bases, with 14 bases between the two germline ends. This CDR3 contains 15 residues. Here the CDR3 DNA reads TGTGCCAGCAGACGCACCGGACGGAATAATTCACCCCTCCACTTT. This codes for CASRRTGRNNSPLHF.

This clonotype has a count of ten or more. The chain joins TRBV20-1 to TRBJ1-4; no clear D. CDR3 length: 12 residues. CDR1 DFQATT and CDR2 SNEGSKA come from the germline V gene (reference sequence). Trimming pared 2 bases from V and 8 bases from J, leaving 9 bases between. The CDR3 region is CSARQQREKLFF. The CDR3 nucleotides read TGCAGTGCTAGACAGCAAAGGGAAAAACTGTTTTTT.

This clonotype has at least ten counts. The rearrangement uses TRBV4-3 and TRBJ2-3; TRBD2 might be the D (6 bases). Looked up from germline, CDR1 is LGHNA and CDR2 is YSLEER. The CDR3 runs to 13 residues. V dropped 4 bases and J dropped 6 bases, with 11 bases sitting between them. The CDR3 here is CASSRRGGDTQYF. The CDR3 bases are TGCGCCAGCAGCCGGCGGGGTGGGGATACGCAGTATTTT.

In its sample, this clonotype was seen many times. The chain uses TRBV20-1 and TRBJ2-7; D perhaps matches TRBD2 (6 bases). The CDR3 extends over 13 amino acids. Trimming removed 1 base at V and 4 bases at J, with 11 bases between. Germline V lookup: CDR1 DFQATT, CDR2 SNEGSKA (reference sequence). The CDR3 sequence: CSARGRGRYEQYF. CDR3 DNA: TGCAGTGCTAGAGGGAGGGGAAGGTACGAGCAGTACTTC.

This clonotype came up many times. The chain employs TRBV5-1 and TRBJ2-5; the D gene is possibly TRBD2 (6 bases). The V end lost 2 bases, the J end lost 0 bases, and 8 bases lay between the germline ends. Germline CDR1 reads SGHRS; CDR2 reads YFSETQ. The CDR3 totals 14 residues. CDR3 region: CASSFGLNQETQYF. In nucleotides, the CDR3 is TGCGCCAGCAGCTTTGGACTAAACCAAGAGACCCAGTACTTC.

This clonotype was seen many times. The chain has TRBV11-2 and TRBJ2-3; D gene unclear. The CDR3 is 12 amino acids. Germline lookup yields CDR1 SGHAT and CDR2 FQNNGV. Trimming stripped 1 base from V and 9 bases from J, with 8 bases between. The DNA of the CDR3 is TGTGCCAGCAGCTTAGGTGGGCGAACGCAGTATTTT. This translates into CASSLGGRTQYF.

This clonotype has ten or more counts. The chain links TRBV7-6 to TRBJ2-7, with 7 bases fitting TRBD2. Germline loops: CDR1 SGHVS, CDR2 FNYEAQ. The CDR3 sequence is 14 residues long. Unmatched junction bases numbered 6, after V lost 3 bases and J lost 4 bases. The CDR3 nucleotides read TGTGCCAGCAGCTTCCGGGGGGTCGGGTACGAGCAGTACTTC. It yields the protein CASSFRGVGYEQYF.

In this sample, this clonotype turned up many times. CDR3 sequence (DNA): TGTGCCAGCAGCATTCAGCGAGGGGGATATACGCAGTATTTT. This sequence encodes CASSIQRGGYTQYF. The rearrangement links TRBV21-1 to TRBJ2-3; the DNA was not compared with TRBD1, the D call given in the table. TRBV21-1 is flagged as a pseudogene. CDR3 length equals 14 residues.